This T cell receptor (beta chain) was obtained from a study of blood T cells in healthy people across ages (dated by TCRdb to about 2015). Describing the broader study: In model experiments, roughly one uniquely barcoded TCR beta cDNA molecule per two T cells was captured by template switching. To track age-related changes in TCR beta repertoire diversity, the study relied on deep sequencing normalized with unique cDNA molecular identifiers. Four age groups were formed from the donors: young (average approximately 16 years), middle-aged (around 37), aged (about 62) and long-lived (around 82). To avoid experimental bias, donors of different ages were distributed randomly across sequencing lanes. The study analyzed two additional independent replicas of 1 million unique cDNA reads from the same blood draw for two donors, one aged 18 to 30 and one aged 80 or older. What the research found in general, with its limitations: Estimates of total diversity based on one million sequenced T cells were considered lower bounds and underestimates. Observed TCR beta diversity correlated strongly with the percentage of naive T cells measured by flow cytometry. Donor CMV infection status was unknown, potentially confounding age-related changes in expanded clonotypes. Conclusive comparison of naive and antigen-experienced compartments was prevented by the profiling of bulk unsorted PBMCs. Compared with the aged group, more naive CD4+ T cells, fewer expanded clones and increased TCR diversity were shown by the long-lived group, suggesting age selection. As age increased, observed TCR beta diversity per million T cells dropped in a roughly linear way, and a significant reduction was already evident by age approximately 40.

With regard to this clonotype: Its recognized antigen is unknown. No qualities accompany the bases; no much larger clone lies one base away.

The donors were 40 or so Caucasian individuals from Russia, aged roughly 6 to 100 years, who were systemically healthy. Ten milliliters of peripheral blood were drawn from each donor into EDTA-treated Vacutainer tubes. Ficoll-Paque density-gradient centrifugation was used to isolate PBMCs, with at least 6.5 million per sample. Trizol reagent was used to extract total RNA from PBMCs, with at least 5 micrograms per sample. Naive CD45RAhigh/CD27high T cell percentages were measured by flow cytometry on a PBMC aliquot from every donor. Library method: 5' RACE. The sequencer was an Illumina HiSeq 2500. A second PCR of roughly 7 to 12 cycles was run with a J-beta primer mix and a sample-barcoded 5' primer. A unique molecular identifier was introduced onto each TCR beta cDNA molecule by a template-switch 5' adaptor carrying 12 random nucleotides. Each sample yielded at least 2.5 million CDR3-containing paired-end reads. First-strand cDNA synthesis was performed from all RNA using the Mint cDNA synthesis kit, with priming by a TRBC-specific oligonucleotide. Following uracil-DNA glycosylase treatment, a first 18-cycle PCR with universal primers M1SS and BC2_uni_R was performed on all cDNA. The study's own analysis went as follows. For normalization, 1 million high-quality reads, each with a distinct molecular identifier, were randomly selected from each sample. Instead of being binned into consensus sequences, reads that shared molecular identifiers were thrown out. MiTCR, with a Q25 quality threshold and the strictest error-elimination algorithm, was used for CDR3 identification, clonotype clustering and error correction. A nonparametric unseen species model using Euler transformation provided a lower-bound estimate of total TCR beta diversity. TCRdb reanalyzed the raw reads on its own, using fastp at Q25 for trimming and MiXCR for clone calling, and kept in-frame beta chains. Rows matching on CDR3 protein sequence are summarized as one entry with the most common DNA and genes. Clone size and V and J calls follow TCRdb, not the original study. Recorded for this sample are roughly 1.6 million distinct CDR3 sequences; about 31% of them occurred a single time. The ten largest clones capture around 11% of the sample.

CDR1 and CDR2, per the germline V gene (reference sequence), are DFQATT and SNEGSKA. The germline ends are 10 bases apart after V is trimmed by 0 bases and J by 5 bases. CDR3 length: 13 amino acids, cysteine to phenylalanine. Left in the record is the CDR3 DNA by itself, 39 bases read in frame from the first base. The rearrangement combines TRBV20-1 with TRBJ2-5; TRBD1 is a possible D gene, resting on 5 matching bases. The TCR was taken from a woman younger than 45 in good health. Source material: blood. The DNA is TGCAGTGCTAGAGAAACAGGTGACGAGACCCAGTACTTC. Its product reads: CSARETGDETQYF.